This T cell receptor (beta chain) was identified in a study of T cells in Graves' hyperthyroidism and ophthalmopathy. RNA transcripts gave rise to amplified TCR beta CDR3 regions. HTBI primers drove first-round RT-PCR of the TCR CDR3. TCRdb ran MiXCR on the multiplex PCR reads and lists one entry per CDR3 protein. The sample has about 96,000 distinct CDR3 sequences, approximately 56% seen once; the top ten hold roughly 29%. Fresh peripheral blood, 7.5 to 10 ml of it, supplied the PBMCs. Germline V lookup: CDR1 DFQATT, CDR2 SNEGSKA (reference sequence). The V end was cut by 6 bases, the J end by 4 bases, with 18 bases between. The CDR3 has 15 residues. This clonotype was counted a few times.

V gene TRBV20-1 combines with J gene TRBJ1-4; D is uncertain. Source material: blood. This clonotype originated in a woman between 40 and 55 years old with Graves' hyperthyroidism. CDR3 residues: CSALSKGSYNEKLFF. For the CDR3, the DNA is TGCAGTGCCCTAAGCAAGGGCTCCTATAATGAAAAACTGTTTTTT.